This T cell receptor beta chain derives from a study of T cell responses to AZD1222 COVID-19 vaccine. Study-wide findings and caveats: Donors were largely white British and mainly female; clonal diversity was possibly underestimated. Compared with day 0, the breadth and depth of the Spike-specific TCR repertoire rose significantly after two doses of AZD1222. Repertoire samples came only from after the peak T cell response.

As concerns this clone: The antigen is undetermined.

The CDR3 is 12 residues long. Germline assignment: CDR1 LGHDT and CDR2 YNNKEL (reference sequence). V was cut by 4 bases and J by 3 bases, with 6 bases left in between. TCRdb's copy holds only in-frame clones and misses some; the assay was immunoSEQ multiplex PCR. Of some 78,000 clones in the sample, about four fifths were seen once. Both about-4-week and about-12-week second-dose recipients were combined. J is TRBJ1-1 and V is TRBV3-1 (or the pseudogene TRBV3-2); D gene unclear. The sequenced sample was peripheral blood, obtained 28 days after the second AZD1222 dose. This receptor was identified in an adult who received the AZD1222 COVID-19 vaccine. CDR3 DNA sequence: TGTGCCAGCAGCCCGAGCTACACTGAAGCTTTCTTT. It codes for CASSPSYTEAFF.